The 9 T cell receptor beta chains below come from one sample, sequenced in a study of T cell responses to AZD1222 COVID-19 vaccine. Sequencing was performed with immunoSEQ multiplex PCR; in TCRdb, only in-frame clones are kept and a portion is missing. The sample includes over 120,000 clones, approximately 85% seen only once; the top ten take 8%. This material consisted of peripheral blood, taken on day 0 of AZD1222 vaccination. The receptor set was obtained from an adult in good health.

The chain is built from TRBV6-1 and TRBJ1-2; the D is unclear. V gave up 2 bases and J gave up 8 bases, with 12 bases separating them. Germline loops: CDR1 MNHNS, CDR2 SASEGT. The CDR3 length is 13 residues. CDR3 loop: CASSERGRFGYTF. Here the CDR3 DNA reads TGTGCCAGCAGTGAACGGGGTAGATTCGGCTACACCTTC.

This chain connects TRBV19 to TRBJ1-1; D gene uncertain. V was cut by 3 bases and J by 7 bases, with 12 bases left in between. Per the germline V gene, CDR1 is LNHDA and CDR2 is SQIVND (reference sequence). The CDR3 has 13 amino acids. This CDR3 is CASSISPVSEAFF. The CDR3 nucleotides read TGTGCCAGTAGTATTAGTCCGGTGAGTGAAGCTTTCTTT.

CDR3 sequence (DNA): TGTGCCAGCAGTGAGCCGGGACTAGTTACCAACGAGCAGTACTTC. Its protein product is CASSEPGLVTNEQYF. The chain uses TRBV6-1 and TRBJ2-7, with 8 bases identical to TRBD2. J lost 5 bases, V lost 3 bases, and 9 bases had no gene match. This CDR3 has 15 residues. Germline V gene sequence: CDR1 MNHNS, CDR2 SASEGT.

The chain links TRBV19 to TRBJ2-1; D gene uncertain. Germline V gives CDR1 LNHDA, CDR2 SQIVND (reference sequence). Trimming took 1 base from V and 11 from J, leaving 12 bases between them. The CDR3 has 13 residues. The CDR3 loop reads CASSIGPGSQQFF. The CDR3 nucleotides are TGTGCCAGTAGTATAGGCCCGGGTAGCCAGCAGTTCTTC.

In nucleotides, the CDR3 is TGCGCCAGCAGCTCCGGACTAGCGGGAGCGGACGAGCAGTTCTTC. This translates into CASSSGLAGADEQFF. J is TRBJ2-1 and V is TRBV5-1; 13 positions match TRBD2. The CDR3 sequence is 15 residues long. CDR1 and CDR2 from the germline V gene are SGHRS and YFSETQ. Trimming took 3 bases from V and 10 from J; bases not matched to a gene: 7.

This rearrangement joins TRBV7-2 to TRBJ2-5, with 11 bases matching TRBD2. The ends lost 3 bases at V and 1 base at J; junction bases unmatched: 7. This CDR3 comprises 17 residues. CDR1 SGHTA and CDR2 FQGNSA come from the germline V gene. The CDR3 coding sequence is TGTGCCAGCAGCTTTTTAGCGGGGGGGGACTTCCAAGAGACCCAGTACTTC. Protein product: CASSFLAGGDFQETQYF. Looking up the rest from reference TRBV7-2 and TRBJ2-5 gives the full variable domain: GAGVSQSPSNKVTEKGKDVELRCDPISGHTALYWYRQSLGQGLEFLIYFQGNSAPDKSGLPSDRFSAERTGGSVSTLTIQRTQQEDSAVYLCASSFLAGGDFQETQYFGPGTRLLVL.

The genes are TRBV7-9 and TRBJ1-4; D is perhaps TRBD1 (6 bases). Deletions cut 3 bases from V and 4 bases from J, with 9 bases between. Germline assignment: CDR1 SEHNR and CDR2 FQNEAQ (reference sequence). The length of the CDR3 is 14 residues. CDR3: CASSFTGINEKLFF. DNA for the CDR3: TGTGCCAGCAGCTTCACAGGGATTAATGAAAAACTGTTTTTT.

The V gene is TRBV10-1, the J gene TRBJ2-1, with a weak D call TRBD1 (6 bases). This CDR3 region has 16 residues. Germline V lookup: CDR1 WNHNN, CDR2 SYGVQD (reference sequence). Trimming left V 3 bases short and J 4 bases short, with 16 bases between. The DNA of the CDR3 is TGCGCCAGCAGTGATTCCGGAGTGGGGGCTTACAATGAGCAGTTCTTC. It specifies CASSDSGVGAYNEQFF.

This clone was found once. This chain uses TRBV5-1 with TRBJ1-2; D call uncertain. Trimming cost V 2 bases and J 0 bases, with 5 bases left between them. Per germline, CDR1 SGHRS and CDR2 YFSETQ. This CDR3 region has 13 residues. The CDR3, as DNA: TGCGCCAGCAGCTTAGAGTCTAACTATGGCTACACCTTC. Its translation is CASSLESNYGYTF. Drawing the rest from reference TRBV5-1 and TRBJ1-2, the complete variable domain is KAGVTQTPRYLIKTRGQQVTLSCSPISGHRSVSWYQQTPGQGLQFLFEYFSETQRNKGNFPGRFSGRQFSNSRSEMNVSTLELGDSALYLCASSLESNYGYTFGSGTRLTVV.